The 19 T cell receptor beta chains below come from one sample, sequenced in a study of T-cell reconstitution after alpha-beta-depleted transplantation in children. Unique molecular identifiers were used in preparing the TCRbeta library. TCRdb called the PCR reads again in MiXCR, with one record for every CDR3 protein. The data contain approximately 640,000 distinct CDR3 sequences, around 16% of them singletons. Sequenced here: PBMCs from the stem cell graft donor, sampled from the stem cell graft. These receptors originate from a human donor who donated a stem cell graft to a child with acute myeloid leukemia.

This clonotype came up many times. V gene TRBV24-1 combines with J gene TRBJ2-3, with 7 positions matching TRBD2. This CDR3 spans 14 amino acids. Germline V gene sequence: CDR1 KGHDR, CDR2 SFDVKD. V gave up 7 bases and J gave up 2 bases; unmatched junction bases: 5. The CDR3 coding sequence is TGTGCCACCAGCCGTCGGGGGGACACAGATACGCAGTATTTT. Translated, it gives CATSRRGDTDTQYF.

The rearrangement joins TRBV7-3 to TRBJ2-2, with 8 bases identical to TRBD2. The germline gives CDR1 SGHTA, CDR2 FQGTGA. CDR3 length: 16 residues. Losses at the gene ends were 5 bases for V and 1 base for J; bases not matched to a gene: 6. The CDR3 loop is CASSPRGGLNTGELFF. The CDR3 nucleotides are TGTGCCAGCAGCCCCCGGGGGGGATTGAACACCGGGGAGCTGTTTTTT.

In its sample, this clonotype was seen a few times. V gene TRBV5-1 combines with J gene TRBJ2-2; D is possibly TRBD1 or TRBD2 (5 bases each). The CDR3 is 16 amino acids. The germline V gene encodes CDR1 SGHRS and CDR2 YFSETQ. V was pared by 2 bases and J by 1 base, with 12 bases between. The CDR3: CASSLFRGRNTGELFF. The CDR3 bases are TGCGCCAGCAGCTTATTCCGGGGCAGGAACACCGGGGAGCTGTTTTTT.

This clonotype was seen only a few times. DNA for the CDR3: TGTGCCAGCAGACCAACCGTACGATCAGGGGGCCACACCTTC. Its protein product is CASRPTVRSGGHTF. V usage is TRBV28 and J usage is TRBJ1-2, with TRBD1 identical over 8 bases. The CDR3 contains 14 residues. Germline V gene sequence: CDR1 MDHEN, CDR2 SYDVKM. Germline trimming cut 6 bases from V and 12 bases from J; bases unmatched to any gene: 15.

This clonotype was detected a few times. The chain has TRBV4-3 and TRBJ2-1, with 8 bases lining up with TRBD2. The length of the CDR3 is 13 residues. Germline V gives CDR1 LGHNA, CDR2 YSLEER. Trimming cost V 3 bases and J 10 bases; bases outside gene matches: 5. This chain's CDR3 is CASSHIAGGEQFF. CDR3 sequence (DNA): TGCGCCAGCAGCCATATCGCGGGGGGCGAGCAGTTCTTC.

This clonotype was counted at least ten times. The V gene is TRBV20-1, the J gene TRBJ1-1; D ambiguous. V shed 1 base and J shed 0 bases, with 12 bases lying between them. The CDR3 runs 15 residues. Germline V gene sequence: CDR1 DFQATT, CDR2 SNEGSKA (reference sequence). CDR3 in amino acids: CSARVGASLNTEAFF. As DNA, the CDR3 is TGCAGTGCTAGAGTAGGCGCTAGCCTGAACACTGAAGCTTTCTTT.

This chain uses TRBV18 with TRBJ1-3; D is ambiguous. CDR1 KGHSH and CDR2 LQKENI come from the germline V gene. The CDR3 is 14 residues long. V was cut by 5 bases and J by 4 bases, with 12 bases left in between. The CDR3 DNA reads TGTGCCAGCTCATCCCCGGGTGCGGGAAACACCATATATTTT. Its translation: CASSSPGAGNTIYF.

This clonotype was seen many times. V is TRBV5-6 and J is TRBJ1-2; 8 bases are shared with TRBD1. Germline lookup yields CDR1 SGHDT and CDR2 YYEEEE. With V trimmed by 2 bases and J by 7 bases, 7 bases remained unmatched. This CDR3 is 14 amino acids long. The CDR3 DNA reads TGTGCCAGCAGCTTCGGGACAGGCATAATTGGCTACACCTTC. Translation: CASSFGTGIIGYTF.

This clonotype appeared many times. The chain recombines TRBV20-1 with TRBJ1-5; D might be TRBD1 (5 bases). Germline CDR1 DFQATT, CDR2 SNEGSKA (reference sequence). This CDR3 is 14 amino acids long. V was pared by 5 bases and J by 2 bases, with 13 bases between. The CDR3 is CSAGAGFGNQPQHF. The CDR3 DNA sequence: TGCAGTGCTGGAGCAGGGTTTGGCAATCAGCCCCAGCATTTT.

The rearrangement uses TRBV7-2 and TRBJ1-1, with D possibly being TRBD1 (5 bases). The CDR3 runs to 14 residues. Trimming took 1 base from V and 4 from J, leaving 10 bases between them. Germline V gene lookup returns CDR1 SGHTA and CDR2 FQGNSA. CDR3 in amino acids: CASSLGPGSTEAFF. The DNA for the CDR3 is TGTGCCAGCAGCTTAGGGCCAGGGAGCACTGAAGCTTTCTTT.

V gene TRBV12-3 or TRBV12-4 combines with J gene TRBJ2-5; D unresolved. The CDR3 runs 14 residues. V lost 3 bases and J 2 bases, leaving 10 bases between the germline ends. The DNA of the CDR3 is TGTGCCAGCAGTTTTCCCCACAGTCAAGAGACCCAGTACTTC. Its translation: CASSFPHSQETQYF.

This clonotype has at least ten counts. One junction end disagrees with the germline gene, perhaps due to a read error. The chain uses TRBV5-1 and TRBJ1-1; D is perhaps TRBD1 (6 bases). Germline lookup yields CDR1 SGHRS and CDR2 YFSETQ. This CDR3 is 14 amino acids long. The chain's CDR3 is CASSLEGGNTEAFF. For the CDR3, the DNA is TGTGCCAGCAGTTTAGAGGGGGGGAACACTGAAGCTTTCTTT.

This clonotype was seen repeatedly, ten times or more. This chain joins TRBV29-1 and TRBJ2-7; D not certain. The V gene's germline CDR1 is SQVTM and CDR2 ANQGSEA. V was cut by 7 bases and J by 2 bases, with 15 bases left in between. This CDR3 is built from 13 residues. CDR3 bases: TGCAGCGCCTTGTCGACGGCTACCTACGAGCAGTACTTC. Translated, it gives CSALSTATYEQYF.

The table lists this clonotype with many counts. This sequence joins TRBV7-9 and TRBJ2-1, with D hard to call. CDR3 size: 13 residues. Germline V gene sequence: CDR1 SEHNR, CDR2 FQNEAQ (reference sequence). V dropped 5 bases and J dropped 8 bases, with 13 bases sitting between them. CDR3 DNA: TGTGCCAGCAGCCAAAGAAGGAAGGATGAGCAGTTCTTC. Protein: CASSQRRKDEQFF. Full variable domain (rest looked up from reference TRBV7-9 and TRBJ2-1): DTGVSQNPRHKITKRGQNVTFRCDPISEHNRLYWYRQTLGQGPEFLTYFQNEAQLEKSRLLSDRFSAERPKGSFSTLEIQRTEQGDSAMYLCASSQRRKDEQFFGPGTRLTVL.

This clonotype was detected ten times or more. The chain links TRBV7-2 to TRBJ2-7; 13 bases fit TRBD2. With 0 bases clipped from V and 0 bases from J, the junction kept 14 bases outside the gene matches. The CDR3 is 21 amino acids. The germline CDR1 and CDR2 sequences are SGHTA and FQGNSA. The CDR3 reads CASSLAQGYWTSGGLSYEQYF. CDR3 sequence (DNA): TGTGCCAGCAGCTTAGCGCAAGGGTACTGGACTAGCGGGGGCCTCTCCTACGAGCAGTACTTC. The whole variable domain, remainder taken from reference TRBV7-2 and TRBJ2-7, is GAGVSQSPSNKVTEKGKDVELRCDPISGHTALYWYRQSLGQGLEFLIYFQGNSAPDKSGLPSDRFSAERTGGSVSTLTIQRTQQEDSAVYLCASSLAQGYWTSGGLSYEQYFGPGTRLTVT.

Worth noting for this clonotype: The junction does not match germline at one end; this may be a read error. V usage is TRBV20-1 and J usage is TRBJ2-3; TRBD2 matches at 8 bases. The CDR3 has 16 amino acids. From germline, CDR1 is DFQATT and CDR2 SNEGSKA (reference sequence). Here the CDR3 DNA reads TGCTGTGCTAGAGAGGTGCGGGGGGCGAGGACAGATACGCAGTATTTT. This translates into CCAREVRGARTDTQYF.

Remarks on this clonotype: A read error is possible here, since a much larger clone lies one base away. The V and J genes are TRBV29-1 and TRBJ1-2; TRBD1 matches 10 bases. Per the germline V gene, CDR1 is SQVTM and CDR2 is ANQGSEA. This CDR3 is built from 15 residues. The CDR3 DNA reads TGCAGCGTTTCGCTCGGGGGACAGGGGTCCTATGGCTACCCCTTC. As protein: CSVSLGGQGSYGYPF.

This clonotype has at least ten counts. The chain recombines TRBV20-1 with TRBJ2-7; tentatively, D is TRBD1 or TRBD2 (5 bases each). Trimming left V 0 bases short and J 6 bases short, with 12 bases between. The germline V gene has CDR1 DFQATT and CDR2 SNEGSKA (reference sequence). The CDR3 contains 13 residues. The CDR3 region is CSARDGLRGEQYV. CDR3 bases: TGCAGTGCTAGAGACGGACTGAGGGGCGAGCAGTACGTC.

Many counts were recorded for this clonotype. V gene TRBV5-5 combines with J gene TRBJ2-2, with 12 bases identical to TRBD2. The J segment lost 3 bases and the V segment lost 1 base, leaving 7 bases of the junction unmatched. CDR1 is SGHKS and CDR2 is YYEKEE in the germline V gene (reference sequence). The CDR3 consists of 18 residues. DNA of the CDR3: TGTGCCAGCAGCTTGACCGGACTAGCGGGGACGTACACCGGGGAGCTGTTTTTT. Amino acids: CASSLTGLAGTYTGELFF. Drawing the rest from reference TRBV5-5 and TRBJ2-2, the complete variable domain is DAGVTQSPTHLIKTRGQQVTLRCSPISGHKSVSWYQQVLGQGPQFIFQYYEKEERGRGNFPDRFSARQFPNYSSELNVNALLLGDSALYLCASSLTGLAGTYTGELFFGEGSRLTVL.